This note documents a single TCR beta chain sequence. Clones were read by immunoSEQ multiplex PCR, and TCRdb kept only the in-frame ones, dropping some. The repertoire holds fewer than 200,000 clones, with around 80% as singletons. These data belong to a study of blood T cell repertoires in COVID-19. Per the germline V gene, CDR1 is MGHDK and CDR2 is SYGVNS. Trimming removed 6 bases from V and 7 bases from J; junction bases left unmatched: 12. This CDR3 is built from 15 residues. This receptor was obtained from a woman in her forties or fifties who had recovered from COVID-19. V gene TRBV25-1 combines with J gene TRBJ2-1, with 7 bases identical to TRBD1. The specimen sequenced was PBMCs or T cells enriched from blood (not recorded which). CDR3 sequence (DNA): TGTGCCAGCAGGGGGGTAGAGGGGGCCTGGAATGAGCAGTTCTTC. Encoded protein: CASRGVEGAWNEQFF.